This entry lists 20 T cell receptor beta chains sequenced from one sample in a study of blood T cell repertoires in COVID-19. TCRdb keeps only in-frame clones here, not all; method: immunoSEQ multiplex PCR. The data contain about 70,000 clones, about 92% of them singletons. The sequenced sample consisted of peripheral blood. All receptors derive from a man aged 50 to 59 with acute or convalescent COVID-19.

The chain combines TRBV13 with TRBJ2-2; a possible D gene is TRBD2 (5 bases). The ends were cut back, 5 bases at V and 0 bases at J, with 7 bases in the middle. CDR3 length: 14 residues. The germline CDR1 and CDR2 sequences are PRHDT and FYEKMQ (reference sequence). CDR3: CASSEGSNTGELFF. As DNA, the CDR3 is TGTGCCAGCAGCGAGGGTTCGAACACCGGGGAGCTGTTTTTT.

This chain joins TRBV5-1 and TRBJ1-1; D may be TRBD1 (6 bases). The germline V and J ends were trimmed by 1 base and 11 bases, with 18 bases remaining between them. CDR1 is SGHRS, CDR2 YFSETQ, per germline. The CDR3 contains 14 residues. The CDR3 DNA reads TGCGCCAGCAGCTTGACCGGGACACCCATAGAGGCTTTCTTT. Protein sequence: CASSLTGTPIEAFF. Full variable domain (outside the CDR3, taken from reference TRBV5-1 and TRBJ1-1): KAGVTQTPRYLIKTRGQQVTLSCSPISGHRSVSWYQQTPGQGLQFLFEYFSETQRNKGNFPGRFSGRQFSNSRSEMNVSTLELGDSALYLCASSLTGTPIEAFFGQGTRLTVV.

The chain joins TRBV3-1 (or the pseudogene TRBV3-2) to TRBJ2-5, with TRBD2 identical over 12 bases. Germline CDR1 is LGHDT and CDR2 is YNNKEL (reference sequence). The CDR3 loop spans 17 amino acids. The V and J ends lost 4 bases and 4 bases, in that order; junction bases with no gene match: 10. CDR3 sequence reads: CASSPRPSGRGRETQYF. CDR3 coding DNA: TGTGCCAGCAGCCCCCGGCCTAGCGGGAGGGGAAGAGAGACCCAGTACTTC.

V and J are TRBV5-1 and TRBJ1-1; D is unresolved. The CDR3 sequence is 13 residues long. V gave up 1 base and J gave up 10 bases, with 14 bases separating them. Germline V gives CDR1 SGHRS, CDR2 YFSETQ. The CDR3 region is CASSLLGGAVAFF. The CDR3 region has the DNA TGCGCCAGCAGCTTGCTGGGAGGCGCGGTAGCTTTCTTT.

The J gene is TRBJ1-1, the V gene TRBV6-5, with a weak D call TRBD1 (5 bases). CDR1 MNHEY and CDR2 SVGAGI come from the germline V gene. V lost 2 bases and J lost 5, with 12 bases in between. The CDR3 runs 14 residues. CDR3 sequence: CASSYQGKRTEAFF. In nucleotides, the CDR3 is TGTGCCAGCAGTTACCAGGGAAAGAGGACTGAAGCTTTCTTT.

The rearrangement uses TRBV4-3 and TRBJ2-1; maybe TRBD2 (7 bases). Germline CDR1 and CDR2: LGHNA and YSLEER. Between the trimmed V and J ends, which lost 1 base and 4 bases, there was a span of 14 bases. The CDR3 runs to 16 residues. Here the CDR3 reads CASSQAWEGEYNEQFF. CDR3 nucleotide sequence: TGCGCCAGCAGCCAAGCATGGGAGGGGGAATACAATGAGCAGTTCTTC.

This CDR3 reads CASSPRQTRIWTQYF. The CDR3 coding sequence is TGTGCCAGCAGCCCCCGACAGACCCGAATCTGGACCCAGTACTTC. The genes are TRBV27 and TRBJ2-5; D might be TRBD1 (5 bases). CDR3 length: 15 amino acids. Germline V CDR1 and CDR2: MNHEY, SMNVEV (reference sequence). V gave up 6 bases and J gave up 7 bases, with 21 bases separating them.

The chain carries TRBV29-1 and TRBJ2-4; TRBD1 is a possible D gene (6 bases). Per the germline V gene, CDR1 is SQVTM and CDR2 is ANQGSEA. Trimming removed 7 bases from V and 11 bases from J, with 15 bases in between. The CDR3 totals 11 residues. The CDR3 sequence is CSARQALLQYF. Here the CDR3 DNA reads TGCAGCGCAAGACAGGCGCTTCTTCAGTACTTC. Supplemented by reference TRBV29-1 and TRBJ2-4, the full variable domain reads SAVISQKPSRDICQRGTSLTIQCQVDSQVTMMFWYRQQPGQSLTLIATANQGSEATYESGFVIDKFPISRPNLTFSTLTVSNMSPEDSSIYLCSARQALLQYFGAGTRLSVL.

V usage is TRBV5-4 and J usage is TRBJ2-1, with 8 bases lining up with TRBD2. This CDR3 spans 16 amino acids. Germline V gives CDR1 SGHNT, CDR2 YYREEE (reference sequence). The V and J ends lost 4 bases and 5 bases, in that order; junction bases with no gene match: 11. CDR3 in amino acids: CASSMKREIRDNEQFF. Here the CDR3 DNA reads TGTGCCAGCAGCATGAAGCGGGAGATCAGGGACAATGAGCAGTTCTTC.

The V call is TRBV18, the J call TRBJ2-7, with 8 bases matching TRBD1. The CDR3 is 17 amino acids. CDR1 is KGHSH, CDR2 LQKENI, per germline. V was pared by 8 bases and J by 5 bases, with 20 bases of the junction left unmatched. The CDR3 sequence is CASTGRGAGQGGNEQYF. CDR3 nucleotide sequence: TGTGCCAGCACCGGTCGGGGTGCAGGACAGGGTGGAAACGAGCAGTACTTC.

The chain links TRBV3-1 (or the pseudogene TRBV3-2) to TRBJ2-7; TRBD2 aligns across 7 bases. Germline values: CDR1 LGHDT, CDR2 YNNKEL (reference sequence). V dropped 2 bases and J dropped 0; count of bases not matched to a gene: 4. The CDR3 is made up of 15 amino acids. CDR3 coding DNA: TGTGCCAGCAGCCAAAATTGGGGGGGCTCCTACGAGCAGTACTTC. This gives the protein CASSQNWGGSYEQYF.

This clone was found a few times. The chain joins TRBV19 to TRBJ1-2; D is unclear. CDR1 and CDR2 from the germline V gene are LNHDA and SQIVND (reference sequence). The CDR3 extends over 15 amino acids. With 0 bases removed from V and 7 bases from J, the gap between germline ends came to 15 bases. CDR3 sequence (DNA): TGTGCCAGTAGTATAGAAACATTGAGGATCACTGGCTACACCTTC. This gives the protein CASSIETLRITGYTF. The whole variable domain, remainder taken from reference TRBV19 and TRBJ1-2, is DGGITQSPKYLFRKEGQNVTLSCEQNLNHDAMYWYRQDPGQGLRLIYYSQIVNDFQKGDIAEGYSVSREKKESFPLTVTSAQKNPTAFYLCASSIETLRITGYTFGSGTRLTVV.

This clone came up once. The chain employs TRBV7-9 and TRBJ2-2; D not certain. Germline assignment: CDR1 SEHNR and CDR2 FQNEAQ (reference sequence). Trimming took 1 base from V and 7 from J, leaving 4 bases between them. The CDR3 extends over 12 amino acids. The CDR3 spells CASSLVLGELFF. The CDR3 DNA reads TGTGCCAGCAGCTTAGTCCTCGGGGAGCTGTTTTTT.

The chain links TRBV27 to TRBJ2-3; 14 bases line up with TRBD2. Germline-derived CDR1 and CDR2 are MNHEY and SMNVEV (reference sequence). This CDR3 spans 15 amino acids. V lost 6 bases, J lost 3 bases, and 2 bases stayed unmatched. As DNA, the CDR3 is TGTGCCAGCAGCGGACTAGCGGGGGGAACAGATACGCAGTATTTT. Translation gives CASSGLAGGTDTQYF.

This chain links TRBV5-5 with TRBJ2-2, with TRBD1 identical over 10 bases. Germline trimming cut 5 bases from V and 4 bases from J; bases unmatched to any gene: 8. The CDR3 is made up of 16 amino acids. Germline CDR1 and CDR2: SGHKS and YYEKEE (reference sequence). CDR3 DNA: TGTGCCAGCAGAAAAATGAGGACAGGGGGCACCGGGGAGCTGTTTTTT. Protein: CASRKMRTGGTGELFF.

The chain is built from TRBV19 and TRBJ2-3; TRBD2 matches at 11 bases. The CDR3 extends over 17 amino acids. With 4 bases clipped from V and 1 base from J, the junction kept 7 bases outside the gene matches. Germline values: CDR1 LNHDA, CDR2 SQIVND (reference sequence). The CDR3 DNA sequence: TGTGCCAGTAGTAGAAAAGGGACTAGCGGAGGCACAGATACGCAGTATTTT. Translation gives CASSRKGTSGGTDTQYF.

This clone was seen only a few times. This rearrangement joins TRBV19 to TRBJ2-2; D is possibly TRBD1 (5 bases). Trimming pared 3 bases from V and 7 bases from J, leaving 15 bases between. The germline V gene has CDR1 LNHDA and CDR2 SQIVND (reference sequence). CDR3 length: 15 residues. CDR3: CASSMTSGSFGELFF. The DNA of the CDR3 is TGTGCCAGTAGTATGACCTCAGGGTCTTTCGGGGAGCTGTTTTTT.

The V call is TRBV4-1, the J call TRBJ1-1; 8 bases are a match to TRBD1. The V gene's germline CDR1 is MGHRA and CDR2 YSYEKL. The length of the CDR3 is 15 residues. V shed 1 base, J shed 0 bases, and the junction held 1 base outside the gene matches. The DNA for the CDR3 is TGCGCCAGCAGCCAAGGGGGACAGGTGAACACTGAAGCTTTCTTT. Its protein product is CASSQGGQVNTEAFF.

CDR3 nucleotides: TGCGCCAGCAGGGGGGGACAGGAAACGGACTATAGCAATCAGCCCCAGCATTTT. Amino acid sequence: CASRGGQETDYSNQPQHF. The V gene is TRBV23-1, the J gene TRBJ1-5; 8 bases match TRBD1. TRBV23-1 is placed among ORFs of uncertain function. After removal of 6 bases from V and 0 bases from J, the junction contained 13 bases not matched to a gene. This CDR3 has 18 amino acids.

CDR3 nucleotides: TGTGCCAGCAGCAAAGCTACACAGGGCAACTATGGCTACACCTTC. Amino acid sequence: CASSKATQGNYGYTF. The chain recombines TRBV21-1 with TRBJ1-2; the D call of TRBD1 is as the table states it, not checked on the DNA. TRBV21-1 is a pseudogene segment. The length of the CDR3 is 15 residues.